Listed below are T cell receptor beta chains from one sample, sequenced in a study of OX40 agonist ivuxolimab in advanced cancers. Assay: immunoSEQ multiplex PCR; the TCRdb copy retains only in-frame clones and omits some. This table holds about 61,000 clones, around 87% found once. The source material was CD4+ or CD8+ T cells sorted from blood, sampled in a trial of the OX40 agonist ivuxolimab. Receptor source: an adult with an advanced solid tumor such as melanoma, head and neck, liver or kidney cancer. Both conserved end residues are part of each CDR3. The size entry is marked missing in some rows and otherwise reads once, few, many or a size class.

j_call clone_size v_call cdr3_length cdr3_aa
TRBJ1-2 NA TRBV27 13 CASSLVANYGYTF
TRBJ1-1 NA TRBV7-3 14 CASSLGLLDTEAFF
TRBJ1-4 NA TRBV2 14 CASRRDRANEKLFF
TRBJ2-4 NA TRBV5-4 15 CASSLAASGRNIQYF
TRBJ2-2 NA TRBV7-6 14 CASSGNRGTGELFF
TRBJ1-2 NA TRBV4-1 15 CASSQAFSSIWGYTF
TRBJ2-5 once TRBV6-6 11 CASSYSETQYF
TRBJ2-7 NA TRBV6-5 16 CASSYYSTGRSYEQYF
TRBJ2-7 NA TRBV5-5 16 CASSLARDRVMYEQYF
TRBJ1-1 NA TRBV28 12 CASKSSPPEAFF
TRBJ1-1 NA TRBV6-5 16 CASSYGFGTGASEAFF
TRBJ1-5 NA TRBV18 14 CASSPRTGDQPQHF
TRBJ1-4 NA TRBV19 15 CASTLWGRLNEKLFF
TRBJ2-3 few TRBV11-2 18 CASSIGLAGATSTDTQYF
TRBJ1-1 NA TRBV11-2 14 CASSPTRGSWEAFF
TRBJ1-2 NA TRBV18 18 CASSPHAPTGGLIDGYTF
TRBJ2-3 few TRBV7-8 16 CASSLLGAVGAGTQYF
TRBJ1-4 NA TRBV10-3 15 CAISEWRTTNEKLFF
TRBJ2-5 NA TRBV10-1 14 CASSEGLEGETQYF
TRBJ1-4 NA TRBV18 17 CASSPPWRFATNEKLFF
TRBJ2-7 NA TRBV19 16 CASSLGTSVSSYEQYF
TRBJ2-7 once TRBV4-2 16 CASSQADRVSSREQYF
TRBJ1-2 once TRBV6-6 15 CASSYSGVRRYGYTF
TRBJ1-2 NA TRBV5-1 13 CASSLGSNYGYTF
TRBJ2-2 NA TRBV12-5 14 CASGPQGTAGELFF
TRBJ1-4 NA TRBV18 15 CASSYRQGSNEKLFF
TRBJ2-5 NA TRBV27 14 CASSLRSPREGQYF
TRBJ2-1 NA TRBV10-3 16 CAISDTGTGRSNEQFF
TRBJ1-2 NA TRBV7-9 13 CASRPTGGGGYTF
TRBJ2-7 NA TRBV5-1 16 CASSPTPGQGSYEQYF
TRBJ2-1 NA TRBV5-1 12 CASSVDSYEQFF
TRBJ2-1 NA TRBV9 15 CASSLGTSGLVEQFF
TRBJ1-2 NA TRBV29-1 13 CSVLQGANYGYTF
TRBJ1-6 NA TRBV5-4 15 CASSTRQGGDSPLHF
TRBJ2-7 NA TRBV5-1 14 CASSLAGLPYEQYF
TRBJ1-1 NA TRBV7-6 14 CASSLAGSNTEAFF
TRBJ1-2 NA TRBV18 15 CASSPLADRSNGYTF
TRBJ1-3 once TRBV7-9 13 CASSSGSGNTIYF
TRBJ2-1 NA TRBV4-2 15 CASRRSGGADNEQFF
TRBJ1-2 NA TRBV2 13 CASGGDGNYGYTF